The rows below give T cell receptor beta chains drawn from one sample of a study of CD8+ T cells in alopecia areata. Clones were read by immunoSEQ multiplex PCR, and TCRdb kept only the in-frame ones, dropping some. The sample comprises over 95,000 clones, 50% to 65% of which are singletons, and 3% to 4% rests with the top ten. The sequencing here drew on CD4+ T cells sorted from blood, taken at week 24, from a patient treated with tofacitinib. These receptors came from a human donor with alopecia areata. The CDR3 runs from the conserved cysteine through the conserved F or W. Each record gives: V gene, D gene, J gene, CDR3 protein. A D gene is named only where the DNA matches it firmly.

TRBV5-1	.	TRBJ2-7	CASGLPWIHEQYF
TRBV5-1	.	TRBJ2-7	CASSLDPIEEGYEQYF
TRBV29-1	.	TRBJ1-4	CSVAGPEGKLFF
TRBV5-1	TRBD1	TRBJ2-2	CASTPGGLNTGELFF
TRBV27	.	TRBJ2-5	CASSLFRHLLRSQETQYF
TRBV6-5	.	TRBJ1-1	CASMVSDDTEAFF
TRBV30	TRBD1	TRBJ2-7	CAWSVTTGGRITYEQYF
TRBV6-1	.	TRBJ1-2	CASSEDSRGPNYGYTF
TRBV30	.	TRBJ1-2	CAWSFEGYGYTF
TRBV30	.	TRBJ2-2	CAWRTAGQPNTGELFF
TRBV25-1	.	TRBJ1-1	CASSAGRDTEAFF
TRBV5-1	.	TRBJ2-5	CASSLVQEGTQYF
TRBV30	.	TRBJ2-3	CAWEGADTQYF
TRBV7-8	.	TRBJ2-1	CASSKEPAGWNEQFF
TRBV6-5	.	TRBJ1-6	CASSRTVHNSPLHF
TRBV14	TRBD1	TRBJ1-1	CASSRTGAVNTEAFF
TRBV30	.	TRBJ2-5	CAWKGSGRAQYF
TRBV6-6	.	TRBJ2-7	CASSYSAGGYEQYF
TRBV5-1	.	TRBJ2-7	CASSLVPLRYEQYF
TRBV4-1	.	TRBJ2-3	CASSQPTGSTDTQYF
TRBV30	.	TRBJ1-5	CAWSEGTARNQPQHF
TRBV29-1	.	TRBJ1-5	CSVEIESTLAQHF
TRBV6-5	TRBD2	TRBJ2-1	CASLSGGAGNEQFF
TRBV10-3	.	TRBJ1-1	CAISEGRGGNTEAFF
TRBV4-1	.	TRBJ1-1	CASSQVPGGRGEAFF
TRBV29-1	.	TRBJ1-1	CSVEEGGGTEAFF
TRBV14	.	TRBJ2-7	CASSLTDGSSYEQYF
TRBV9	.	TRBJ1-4	CASSVGAGRDEKLFF
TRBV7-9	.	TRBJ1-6	CASRSGTKNSPLHF
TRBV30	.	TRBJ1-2	CAGIGPYGYTF
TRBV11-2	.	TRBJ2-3	CASSPRDPRGTDTQYF
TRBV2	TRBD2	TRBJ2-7	CASLSGEGPYEQYF
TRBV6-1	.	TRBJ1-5	CASSEAGLGQPQHF
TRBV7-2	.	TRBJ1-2	CASSLGEGTNYGYTF
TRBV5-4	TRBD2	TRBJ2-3	CASSPLRTSGATSTDTQYF